These 8 T cell receptor beta chains share one sample of origin, sequenced in a study of shared clonotypes between healthy human individuals. TCRdb keeps only in-frame clones here, not all; method: immunoSEQ multiplex PCR. The table shows 110,000 or so clones, with around 73% occurring only once. Sequences were obtained from memory CD8+ T cells sorted from blood. Subset here: CD45RO+ cells pooled with CCR7-negative TemRA cells. Source of these receptors: a woman aged 30 to 39 in good health.

The V gene is TRBV11-2, the J gene TRBJ1-2, with 7 nucleotides matching TRBD1. This CDR3 comprises 14 residues. Per the germline V gene, CDR1 is SGHAT and CDR2 is FQNNGV. V dropped 7 bases and J dropped 2; count of bases not matched to a gene: 7. The CDR3 here is CASTGEGANYGYTF. DNA of the CDR3: TGTGCCAGCACCGGGGAGGGGGCCAACTATGGCTACACCTTC.

This clone was detected a few times. V and J are TRBV25-1 and TRBJ2-6; 7 positions match TRBD1. The germline V gene encodes CDR1 MGHDK and CDR2 SYGVNS. The V segment lost 4 bases and the J segment 0 bases; nucleotides outside the gene matches: 6. The CDR3 extends over 17 amino acids. The CDR3 here is CASSGGGDLSGANVLTF. DNA for the CDR3: TGTGCCAGCAGTGGAGGGGGCGACCTCTCTGGGGCCAACGTCCTGACTTTC.

V gene TRBV7-8 combines with J gene TRBJ2-1, with TRBD2 matching 11 bases. The CDR3 is 16 residues long. Germline V CDR1 and CDR2: SGHVS, FQNEAQ. The V gene end was trimmed by 0 bases and the J gene end by 6 bases; junction bases not matched to a gene: 4. The CDR3 DNA reads TGTGCCAGCAGCTTAGCTCGGCTAGCGGGGGGCAATGAGCAGTTCTTC. Encoded protein: CASSLARLAGGNEQFF.

The rearrangement joins TRBV6-1 to TRBJ2-1; D not resolved. Trimming shortened V by 1 base and J by 7 bases, and 14 bases separated the two germline ends. Germline values: CDR1 MNHNS, CDR2 SASEGT. The CDR3 is 15 residues long. CDR3 coding DNA: TGTGCCAGCAGTGAAGTTCTGCCAGGAAGGAATGAGCAGTTCTTC. It yields the protein CASSEVLPGRNEQFF.

J is TRBJ1-1 and V is TRBV5-1; maybe TRBD1 (6 bases). The CDR3 contains 15 residues. Germline loops: CDR1 SGHRS, CDR2 YFSETQ. Trimming took off 4 bases at V and 2 bases at J, with 15 bases between the two ends. This chain's CDR3 is CASSPRGAINTEAFF. DNA for the CDR3: TGCGCCAGCAGCCCCCGGGGGGCTATAAACACTGAAGCTTTCTTT. The full variable domain, in which reference TRBV5-1 and TRBJ1-1 provide the parts outside the CDR3, is KAGVTQTPRYLIKTRGQQVTLSCSPISGHRSVSWYQQTPGQGLQFLFEYFSETQRNKGNFPGRFSGRQFSNSRSEMNVSTLELGDSALYLCASSPRGAINTEAFFGQGTRLTVV.

The rearrangement links TRBV7-6 to TRBJ2-3; perhaps D is TRBD1 or TRBD2 (5 bases each). V lost 4 bases and J 0 bases, leaving 11 bases between the germline ends. This CDR3 comprises 15 residues. The V gene's germline CDR1 is SGHVS and CDR2 FNYEAQ. CDR3 in DNA: TGTGCCAGCAGCTGGGGCTCTAGCAGCACAGATACGCAGTATTTT. Translation gives CASSWGSSSTDTQYF.

The chain recombines TRBV7-6 with TRBJ1-5; no reliable D call. Germline-derived CDR1 and CDR2 are SGHVS and FNYEAQ. The CDR3 is 15 amino acids. V lost 2 bases and J 3 bases, leaving 11 bases between the germline ends. This CDR3 is CASSLTDAFNQPQHF. CDR3 coding DNA: TGTGCCAGCAGCTTAACAGACGCTTTCAATCAGCCCCAGCATTTT.

The chain links TRBV25-1 to TRBJ2-1; possible D gene TRBD1, 6 bases. CDR1 is MGHDK and CDR2 is SYGVNS in the germline V gene. The CDR3 consists of 16 residues. V lost 4 bases, J lost 3 bases, and 16 bases lay in between. The CDR3 region has the DNA TGTGCCAGCAGTGCCCGGGGCCGGACAGTCTACAATGAGCAGTTCTTC. Amino acid sequence: CASSARGRTVYNEQFF.